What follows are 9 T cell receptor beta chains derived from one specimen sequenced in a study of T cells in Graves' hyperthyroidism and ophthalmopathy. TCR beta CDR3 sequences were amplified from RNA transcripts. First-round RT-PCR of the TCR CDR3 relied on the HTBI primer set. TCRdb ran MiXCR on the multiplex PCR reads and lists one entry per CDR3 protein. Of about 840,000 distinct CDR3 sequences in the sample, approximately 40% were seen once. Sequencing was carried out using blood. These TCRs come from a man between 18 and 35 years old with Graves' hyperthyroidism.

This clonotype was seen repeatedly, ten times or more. The CDR3 region has the DNA TGCAGTGCTATACAGGTTGGGGACACTGAAGCTTTCTTT. It translates to CSAIQVGDTEAFF. The V and J genes are TRBV20-1 and TRBJ1-1, with TRBD1 as a possible D gene (5 bases). The V end was cut by 4 bases, the J end by 3 bases, with 12 bases between. This CDR3 is 13 amino acids long. The germline V gene encodes CDR1 DFQATT and CDR2 SNEGSKA (reference sequence).

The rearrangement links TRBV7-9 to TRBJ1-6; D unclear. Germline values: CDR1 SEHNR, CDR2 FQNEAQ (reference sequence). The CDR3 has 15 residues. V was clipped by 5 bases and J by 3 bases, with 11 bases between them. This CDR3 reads CASSPSEFYNSPLHF. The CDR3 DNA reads TGTGCCAGCAGCCCATCAGAGTTCTATAATTCACCCCTCCACTTT.

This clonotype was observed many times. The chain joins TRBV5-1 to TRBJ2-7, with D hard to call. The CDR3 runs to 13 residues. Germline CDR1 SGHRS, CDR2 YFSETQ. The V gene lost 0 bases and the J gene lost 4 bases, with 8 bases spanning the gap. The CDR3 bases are TGCGCCAGCAGCTTGGCCAACGGTTACGAGCAGTACTTC. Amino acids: CASSLANGYEQYF.

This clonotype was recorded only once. This CDR3 is CASSLATSTEAFF. The CDR3 nucleotides are TGCGCCAGCAGCTTGGCCACAAGTACTGAAGCTTTCTTT. The chain carries TRBV5-1 and TRBJ1-1; D is uncertain. The CDR3 spans 13 residues. CDR1 SGHRS and CDR2 YFSETQ come from the germline V gene. V was pared by 0 bases and J by 5 bases, with 8 bases between.

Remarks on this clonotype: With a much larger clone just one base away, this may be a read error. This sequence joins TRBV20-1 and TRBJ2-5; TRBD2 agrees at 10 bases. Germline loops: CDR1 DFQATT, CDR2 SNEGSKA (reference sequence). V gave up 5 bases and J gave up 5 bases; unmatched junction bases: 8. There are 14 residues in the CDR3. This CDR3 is CSALSLAGVETQYF. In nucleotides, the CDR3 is TGCAGTGCTCTTAGTCTAGCGGGGGTGGAGACCCAGTACTTC.

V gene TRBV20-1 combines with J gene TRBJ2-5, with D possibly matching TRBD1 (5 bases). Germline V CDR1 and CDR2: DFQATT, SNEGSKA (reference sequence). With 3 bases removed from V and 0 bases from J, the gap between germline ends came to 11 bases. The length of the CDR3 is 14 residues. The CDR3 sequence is CSARGQEYQETQYF. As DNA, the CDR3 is TGCAGTGCTAGGGGGCAGGAGTACCAAGAGACCCAGTACTTC.

The CDR3 coding sequence is TGTGCCAGCAGCTTTAGGGTCCCAGAAGAGACCCAGTACTTC. This encodes CASSFRVPEETQYF. The chain couples TRBV7-3 to TRBJ2-5, with D uncertain. There are 14 residues in the CDR3. Germline assignment: CDR1 SGHTA and CDR2 FQGTGA. V shed 3 bases and J shed 3 bases, with 11 bases lying between them.

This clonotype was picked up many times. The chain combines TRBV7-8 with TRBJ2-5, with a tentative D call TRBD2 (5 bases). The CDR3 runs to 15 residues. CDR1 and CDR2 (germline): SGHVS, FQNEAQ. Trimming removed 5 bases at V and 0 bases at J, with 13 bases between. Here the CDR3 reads CASSPSWGDQETQYF. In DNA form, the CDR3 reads TGTGCCAGCAGCCCCTCCTGGGGAGACCAAGAGACCCAGTACTTC. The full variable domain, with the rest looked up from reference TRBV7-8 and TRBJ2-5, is GAGVSQSPRYKVAKRGQDVALRCDPISGHVSLFWYQQALGQGPEFLTYFQNEAQLDKSGLPSDRFFAERPEGSVSTLKIQRTQQEDSAVYLCASSPSWGDQETQYFGPGTRLLVL.

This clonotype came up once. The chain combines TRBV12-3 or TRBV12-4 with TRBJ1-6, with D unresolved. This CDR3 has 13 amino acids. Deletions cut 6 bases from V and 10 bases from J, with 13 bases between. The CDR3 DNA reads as TGTGCCAGCAGGCTATCTCGGCTGTCACCCCTCCACTTT. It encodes CASRLSRLSPLHF.